This TCR beta chain emerged from a study of T cell responses to AZD1222 COVID-19 vaccine. Overall study findings and caveats: Vaccination with two AZD1222 doses was followed by a rise in Spike-specific TCR breadth and depth. Only a handful of AZD1222 recipients tested seropositive at baseline.

Generated by immunoSEQ multiplex PCR, the TCRdb table keeps only in-frame clones and is missing some. This sample carries 150,000 to 200,000 clones, just over 90% of them seen once, and the ten largest clones take 1.3%. Turning to this clone: Antigen specificity is unknown.

The receptor's source is an adult who received the AZD1222 COVID-19 vaccine. The sequencing used peripheral blood, collected 28 days after the second AZD1222 dose.

The CDR3 sequence: CASSSRTAAPMDTQYF. The CDR3 DNA follows: TGTGCCAGCAGCTCCAGAACAGCGGCTCCCATGGATACGCAGTATTTT. The J gene is TRBJ2-3, the V gene TRBV11-3, with D possibly being TRBD2 (5 bases). This CDR3 is built from 16 residues. The V gene lost 4 bases and the J gene lost 6 bases, with 20 bases spanning the gap. The germline V gene encodes CDR1 SGHNT and CDR2 YENEEA.